The rows below give T cell receptor beta chains drawn from one sample of a study of blood T cells in healthy people across ages. TCRdb re-called the 5' RACE reads through MiXCR, storing one row per CDR3 protein. The sample yields more than 1.4 million distinct CDR3 sequences, approximately 42% seen once. Input material: blood. The receptors here all came from a woman aged 18-29 years in good health. Both conserved end residues are part of each CDR3. Each record gives: CDR3 DNA, CDR3 protein, V gene, clone size, J gene, D gene. A D gene is named only where the DNA matches it firmly. The listing skips clone size in some rows; elsewhere it reads once, few, many or a size class.

CDR3 DNA: TGTGCCAGCAGCTTATCCCCACTAGCGGGGTACTACAATGAGCAGTTCTTC
CDR3 protein: CASSLSPLAGYYNEQFF
V gene: TRBV11-2
clone size: .
J gene: TRBJ2-1
D gene: TRBD2

CDR3 DNA: TGTGCCAGCAGTGCGGGACACCTCATAGATACGCAGTATTTT
CDR3 protein: CASSAGHLIDTQYF
V gene: TRBV27
clone size: .
J gene: TRBJ2-3
D gene: .

CDR3 DNA: TGTGCCAGCAGCTTATTTGGGGGGACCAATCAGCCCCAGCATTTT
CDR3 protein: CASSLFGGTNQPQHF
V gene: TRBV7-8
clone size: few
J gene: TRBJ1-5
D gene: .

CDR3 DNA: TGTGCCAGCAGCCAAAACCCCAGGGCAACTAATGAAAAACTGTTTTTT
CDR3 protein: CASSQNPRATNEKLFF
V gene: TRBV4-2
clone size: .
J gene: TRBJ1-4
D gene: .

CDR3 DNA: TGCAGTGCTCCCCTTCCGGGGGGGACCGACTACTCCTACGAGCAGTACTTC
CDR3 protein: CSAPLPGGTDYSYEQYF
V gene: TRBV20-1
clone size: few
J gene: TRBJ2-7
D gene: TRBD2

CDR3 DNA: TGTACCAGCAGGACATCTCCTATCGAAAAACTGTTTTTT
CDR3 protein: CTSRTSPIEKLFF
V gene: TRBV25-1
clone size: .
J gene: TRBJ1-4
D gene: .

CDR3 DNA: TGTGCCAGCAGGGGACAGGGGAGGGACTATGGCTACACCTTC
CDR3 protein: CASRGQGRDYGYTF
V gene: TRBV12-3/TRBV12-4
clone size: few
J gene: TRBJ1-2
D gene: TRBD1

CDR3 DNA: TGCGCCAGCAGTGAGTCGGCCGCCGAGGGACTAGACTCCTACGAGCAGTACTTC
CDR3 protein: CASSESAAEGLDSYEQYF
V gene: TRBV10-2
clone size: .
J gene: TRBJ2-7
D gene: TRBD2

CDR3 DNA: TGCGCCAGCAGCCAAGACGTGGGGGGCAATCAGCCCCAGCATTTT
CDR3 protein: CASSQDVGGNQPQHF
V gene: TRBV4-1
clone size: .
J gene: TRBJ1-5
D gene: .

CDR3 DNA: TGCAGTGCTAGAGGAACAGGGCGGGTAAATTCACCCCTCCACTTT
CDR3 protein: CSARGTGRVNSPLHF
V gene: TRBV20-1
clone size: .
J gene: TRBJ1-6
D gene: .

CDR3 DNA: TGTGCCAGCAGCTTGTCTACTAGCGGGGGGGCGAATACGCAGTATTTT
CDR3 protein: CASSLSTSGGANTQYF
V gene: TRBV7-6
clone size: few
J gene: TRBJ2-3
D gene: TRBD2

CDR3 DNA: TGTGCCAGCAGCTCGCCGACAGATGAGAACACTGAAGCTTTCTTT
CDR3 protein: CASSSPTDENTEAFF
V gene: TRBV7-8
clone size: .
J gene: TRBJ1-1
D gene: .

CDR3 DNA: TGTGCCAGCAGTCGGGGAGAAGAGACCCAGTACTTC
CDR3 protein: CASSRGEETQYF
V gene: TRBV12-3/TRBV12-4
clone size: few
J gene: TRBJ2-5
D gene: .

CDR3 DNA: TGTGCCATCAGTGTTCGGAGTGCGGACGAGCAGTACTTC
CDR3 protein: CAISVRSADEQYF
V gene: TRBV10-3
clone size: few
J gene: TRBJ2-7
D gene: .

CDR3 DNA: TGTGCCAGCAGCCCGAAAGGACTAGCTCTAGCCAAAAACATTCAGTACTTC
CDR3 protein: CASSPKGLALAKNIQYF
V gene: TRBV3-1
clone size: .
J gene: TRBJ2-4
D gene: TRBD2

CDR3 DNA: TGCAGTGCTAGAGATACCGGGACTAGCACAGATACGCAGTATTTT
CDR3 protein: CSARDTGTSTDTQYF
V gene: TRBV20-1
clone size: once
J gene: TRBJ2-3
D gene: .

CDR3 DNA: TGCGCCAGCAGCCCTTTTAGCGGGGGTTTTGACAATGAGCAGTTCTTC
CDR3 protein: CASSPFSGGFDNEQFF
V gene: TRBV5-1
clone size: .
J gene: TRBJ2-1
D gene: TRBD2

CDR3 DNA: TGCGCCAGCAGCCAAGGACTTAGGGGCCTTAATCAGCCCCAGCATTTT
CDR3 protein: CASSQGLRGLNQPQHF
V gene: TRBV4-1
clone size: many
J gene: TRBJ1-5
D gene: .

CDR3 DNA: TGTGCCAGGGACCCGGTGCCTGTTAATGAAAAACTGTTTTTT
CDR3 protein: CARDPVPVNEKLFF
V gene: TRBV12-3/TRBV12-4
clone size: .
J gene: TRBJ1-4
D gene: .

CDR3 DNA: TGTGCCAGCAGTTACTCGTGGGGAGGGGATGGCTACACCTTC
CDR3 protein: CASSYSWGGDGYTF
V gene: TRBV6-5
clone size: few
J gene: TRBJ1-2
D gene: .

CDR3 DNA: TGTGCCAGCAGTGCCCTGGGGGGGGGACAGGGAGCATTGGAAGAGCAGTACTTC
CDR3 protein: CASSALGGGQGALEEQYF
V gene: TRBV27
clone size: .
J gene: TRBJ2-7
D gene: TRBD1

CDR3 DNA: TGCAGCGTCATTCAGGGGACTGAAGCTTTCTTT
CDR3 protein: CSVIQGTEAFF
V gene: TRBV29-1
clone size: few
J gene: TRBJ1-1
D gene: .

CDR3 DNA: TGCAGTGGCGGGACTAGCGGGAGTACGGGGACCCAGTACTTC
CDR3 protein: CSGGTSGSTGTQYF
V gene: TRBV20-1
clone size: .
J gene: TRBJ2-5
D gene: TRBD2

CDR3 DNA: TGCAGCGTCGGACAGGGGGCGAGTCCCCTTGGCTACACCTTC
CDR3 protein: CSVGQGASPLGYTF
V gene: TRBV29-1
clone size: .
J gene: TRBJ1-2
D gene: TRBD1

CDR3 DNA: TGTGCCAGCAGATCTACAGGGGTAATGCGGAATGAGCAGTTCTTC
CDR3 protein: CASRSTGVMRNEQFF
V gene: TRBV28
clone size: few
J gene: TRBJ2-1
D gene: TRBD1

CDR3 DNA: TGTGCCACCAGCAGAGAGGGGCGTGAAGAGACCCAGTACTTC
CDR3 protein: CATSREGREETQYF
V gene: TRBV15
clone size: .
J gene: TRBJ2-5
D gene: .

CDR3 DNA: TGCGCCAGCAGCTTGGAAAGGAACTCTGGGGCCAACGTCCTGACTTTC
CDR3 protein: CASSLERNSGANVLTF
V gene: TRBV5-1
clone size: .
J gene: TRBJ2-6
D gene: .

CDR3 DNA: TGCAGTGCTAGAGATCCAGGGAATCAGCCCCAGCATTTT
CDR3 protein: CSARDPGNQPQHF
V gene: TRBV20-1
clone size: .
J gene: TRBJ1-5
D gene: .

CDR3 DNA: TGTGTCAGCAGTGGGGGTATCTCCTACGAGCAGTACTTC
CDR3 protein: CVSSGGISYEQYF
V gene: TRBV12-3/TRBV12-4
clone size: .
J gene: TRBJ2-7
D gene: .

CDR3 DNA: TGTGCCAGCCGGGGGTTCCGCGGGACAAGCAACGCCGGGGAGCTGTTTTTT
CDR3 protein: CASRGFRGTSNAGELFF
V gene: TRBV2
clone size: .
J gene: TRBJ2-2
D gene: .

CDR3 DNA: TGTGCCAGCAGTGAAGCAGGGGTCCGCTCCTACGAGCAGTACTTC
CDR3 protein: CASSEAGVRSYEQYF
V gene: TRBV6-1
clone size: .
J gene: TRBJ2-7
D gene: .